Below, one T cell receptor (beta chain) is given with its context. This clone turned up a few times. What antigen it recognizes has not been identified. Per-nucleotide qualities are absent, and no much larger clonotype sits a single base away. Trimming removed 1 base from V and 5 bases from J, leaving 12 bases between the germline ends. The CDR3 starts with the cysteine, ends with the phenylalanine, and has 14 residues. The sequence is cut down to CDR3 DNA, 42 bases in frame from base 1. CDR1 and CDR2 are read off the germline V gene as SGHVS and FQNEAQ. Each donor gave one peripheral blood draw, around 0.12 L on average, collected into heparinised tubes. A BD FACSAria II and a panel including CD45RO, CCR7, CD25, CD127, CD95 and CD27 were used to sort naive, central memory, regulatory and stem cell-like memory CD4+ T cells. Purity was above 98% for every sorted population. PBMCs were separated immediately by Lymphoprep density gradient centrifugation and were stained directly, without being cultured. So that batch effects would be minimized, each experiment stained and sorted samples in pairs, pairing one healthy donor with one patient.

This record belongs to a study of beta chain features in type 1 diabetes (dated by TCRdb to 2017 to 2018). Regarding the research as a whole: No differences in mean age, gender distribution, total cell number or subset yield were found between patients and healthy donors. A total of some 100,000,000 sorted cells were examined across all samples, and a strong correlation was observed between cell number per subset and RNA yield. In the study, recently diagnosed type 1 diabetes patients and matched healthy donors were compared on the TCRB repertoires of their sorted circulating CD4+ T cell subsets. Whereas all 28 donors provided naive and central memory subsets, regulatory and stem cell-like memory subsets were isolated from just 8 patients and roughly eight healthy donors.

All of the isolated RNA was reverse transcribed with the High Capacity cDNA Reverse Transcription Kit, so expressed TCRB transcripts were sequenced. Deep immunoSEQ sequencing was applied to naive, central memory and regulatory T cell samples, giving an average of about 3.57 million total reads per sample. Sorted cells were lysed in RLT buffer and RNA was extracted with DNase-treated RNeasy Micro or Mini kits, depending on cell number. Each cell subset was processed on its own to prevent cross-contamination, while patient and healthy donor samples were processed together. The immunoSEQ multiplex PCR was used to amplify TCRB sequences from cDNA, yielding 87-bp fragments that span the CDR3 region. Sequencing of the amplicons was done on the Illumina HiSeq platform. Per the original workflow: PCR bias was computationally corrected using synthetic template baselines, reads within Hamming distance 2 were collapsed, and singletons that could not be merged were discarded. By aligning reads against IMGT, V, D and J genes, CDR3 length, and insertions or deletions at six rearrangement sites were assigned. Clonotype counts were normalized to sorted cell number within each subset before computing true diversity and Gini coefficients with the tcR R package. Repertoire sharing was quantified using the overlap coefficient calculated on TCRB nucleotide sequences. Out-of-frame TCRB sequences from naive cells were analyzed to stand in for the pre-selection repertoire. TCRdb limited this immuneACCESS table to in-frame rearrangements with V and J called. A share of clones is missing; checked studies link under half to unresolved V genes, and the rest is unexplained. That table supplies the V and J calls and clone size; D and trimming were determined from the DNA. The sample table contains about 700,000 clones; only one count was recorded for 10% to 15% of them. The top ten constitute 0.022% of the sample.

The investigation overall reported the following: A moderate but significant shortening of TCRB CDR3 length was observed in type 1 diabetes patients in all four CD4+ subsets. At VDJ recombination sites, type 1 diabetes patients had fewer insertions and more deleted nucleotides, which implies abnormalities in thymic rearrangement. Naive, central memory and regulatory TCRB repertoires appeared more similar among patients than among healthy donors. Because cDNA rather than genomic DNA was sequenced, highly expressing activated cells could have been over-represented, although no difference in activation and CD3 levels was found between groups. Shorter templates might be favored by PCR, yet because patient and control samples were amplified and corrected together, any such skew would affect both groups equally. Because small numbers of individuals were included in the HLA sub-analyses, any influence of HLA type on TCRB rearrangement was left unresolved.

The TCR was taken from a man between 18 and 29 years old with type 1 diabetes. The sequencing sample was made of naive CD4+ T cells from blood. The meaning of the sample's cell subset or site label: true naive CD4+ T cells. The rearranged chain carries TRBV7-8 and TRBJ2-7; tentative D gene TRBD1, with 5 bases matching. CDR3 loop: CASSLVAGIDEQYF. The DNA is TGTGCCAGCAGCTTAGTTGCAGGGATCGACGAGCAGTACTTC.